This T cell receptor beta chain derives from a study of beta chain features in type 1 diabetes. Study-wide results and caveats: Type 1 diabetes patients had moderately but significantly shorter TCRB CDR3s in all four CD4+ subsets.

Germline CDR1 and CDR2: SGHNT and YYREEE (reference sequence). CDR3 length equals 15 residues. Unmatched junction bases numbered 10, after V lost 4 bases and J lost 6 bases. Of the isolated RNA, all was reverse transcribed, and so the sequenced material was expressed TCRB transcripts. The study sequenced naive, central memory and regulatory T cell samples to an average of roughly 3.4 million reads. Produced via immunoSEQ multiplex PCR; TCRdb's table is partial and in-frame only. The table shows about 320,000 clones, with 14% occurring only once. A single heparinised blood sample, averaging around 0.11 L, was obtained per donor. Once sorted, every population was more than 98% pure. In this sample, this clone turned up a few times. Its specificity is unknown.

The sequenced sample was central memory CD4+ T cells from blood. This sequence originates from a man aged 25-40 years in good health. The chain links TRBV5-4 to TRBJ2-5, with 9 bases that match TRBD2. For the CDR3, the DNA is TGTGCCAGCAGCAAGGCGCGGGAGGGCCGTCAGACCCAGTACTTC. Amino acid sequence: CASSKAREGRQTQYF.